The 32 T cell receptor beta chains presented below share a single source sample, sequenced in a study of CD8 T cells in Susac syndrome. With random hexamers, reverse transcription was performed on about 0.45 to 1 ug of RNA. Using its own MiXCR run on the immunoSEQ multiplex PCR reads, TCRdb lists one record per CDR3 protein. This sample has more than 95,000 distinct CDR3 sequences, with more than 90% found just once. The sample was CD8+ T cells from PBMCs. Receptor source: a human donor with Susac syndrome.

The chain uses TRBV6-6 and TRBJ2-1; the D is unclear. The germline V and J ends were trimmed by 2 bases and 9 bases, with 8 bases remaining between them. The germline gives CDR1 MNHNY, CDR2 SVGAGI (reference sequence). The CDR3 loop spans 12 amino acids. CDR3 coding DNA: TGTGCCAGCAGTTACGATGGGTTTGAGCAGTTCTTC. Translating gives CASSYDGFEQFF.

This sequence joins TRBV12-3 or TRBV12-4 and TRBJ2-7; 7 bases match TRBD1. The CDR3 extends over 13 amino acids. J gave up 0 bases and V 8 bases, and 4 bases lay outside the gene matches. The CDR3 here is CASGQDVSYEQYF. CDR3 nucleotide sequence: TGTGCCAGCGGACAGGACGTCTCCTACGAGCAGTACTTC.

The chain employs TRBV6-1 and TRBJ1-2; D is perhaps TRBD1 (6 bases). The CDR3 has 12 amino acids. Germline V gene sequence: CDR1 MNHNS, CDR2 SASEGT. Trimming removed 5 bases at V and 7 bases at J, with 11 bases between. CDR3 coding DNA: TGTGCCAGCAGTCCAGGGGATGGTGGCTACACCTTC. Translated, it gives CASSPGDGGYTF.

The chain couples TRBV12-3 or TRBV12-4 to TRBJ2-1, with D hard to call. The CDR3 sequence is 14 residues long. Between the trimmed V and J ends, which lost 5 bases and 6 bases, there was a span of 14 bases. The DNA of the CDR3 is TGTGCCAGCAGTGATAGGGTTTTTATCAATGAGCAGTTCTTC. This codes for CASSDRVFINEQFF.

This chain joins TRBV6-5 and TRBJ1-2, with D possibly TRBD1 on 6 matching bases. V lost 0 bases to trimming and J lost 6 bases, with 11 bases between them. Germline assignment: CDR1 MNHEY and CDR2 SVGAGI. The CDR3 runs 14 residues. CDR3 loop: CASSYSWGGDGYTF. The CDR3 DNA sequence: TGTGCCAGCAGTTACTCCTGGGGGGGCGATGGCTACACCTTC.

This sequence joins TRBV12-3 or TRBV12-4 and TRBJ2-1, with TRBD2 matching 10 bases. After removal of 6 bases from V and 10 bases from J, the junction contained 9 bases not matched to a gene. The CDR3 is 14 residues long. CDR3 sequence: CASSILAGAGEQFF. The CDR3 nucleotides read TGTGCCAGCAGCATTCTAGCGGGAGCGGGCGAGCAGTTCTTC.

CDR3 coding DNA: TGCGCCAGCAGCCAAGCCCCCAGGAAAGCCTCTGGGGCCAACGTCCTGACTTTC. This codes for CASSQAPRKASGANVLTF. This chain links TRBV4-1 with TRBJ2-6; unclear D gene. The CDR3 is 18 residues long. Germline CDR1 MGHRA, CDR2 YSYEKL. Trimming pared 1 base from V and 0 bases from J, leaving 13 bases between.

The rearrangement joins TRBV2 to TRBJ2-5; possibly TRBD2 for D (6 bases). Germline V gives CDR1 SNHLY, CDR2 FYNNEI. V lost 5 bases and J 5 bases, leaving 9 bases between the germline ends. CDR3 length equals 12 residues. CDR3 amino acids: CASSPAGETQYF. The CDR3 DNA follows: TGTGCCAGCAGTCCAGCGGGTGAGACCCAGTACTTC.

V gene TRBV9 combines with J gene TRBJ2-1, with 7 bases identical to TRBD2. The V gene end was trimmed by 2 bases and the J gene end by 8 bases; junction bases not matched to a gene: 7. Germline V gene lookup returns CDR1 SGDLS and CDR2 YYNGEE. The CDR3 spans 14 residues. DNA for the CDR3: TGTGCCAGCAGCGTGGGGGACCGGGGGGATGAGCAGTTCTTC. Protein product: CASSVGDRGDEQFF.

This chain links TRBV12-3 or TRBV12-4 with TRBJ2-1; D is ambiguous. V dropped 2 bases and J dropped 5 bases, with 13 bases sitting between them. The length of the CDR3 is 15 residues. CDR3 DNA sequence: TGTGCCAGCAGTTTAAGTCTCGGGTTCAACAATGAGCAGTTCTTC. As protein: CASSLSLGFNNEQFF.

The V gene is TRBV20-1, the J gene TRBJ2-7; 9 nucleotides match TRBD2. The germline V gene encodes CDR1 DFQATT and CDR2 SNEGSKA (reference sequence). The CDR3 has 16 residues. Losses at the gene ends were 0 bases for V and 2 bases for J; bases not matched to a gene: 8. CDR3 sequence reads: CSARDHLAGTPYEQYF. CDR3 DNA: TGCAGTGCTAGAGATCACCTAGCGGGAACGCCCTACGAGCAGTACTTC.

The chain combines TRBV6-2 or TRBV6-3 with TRBJ2-3, with 9 bases fitting TRBD1. From germline, CDR1 is MNHEY and CDR2 SVGEGT. CDR3 length: 15 amino acids. With 2 bases clipped from V and 6 bases from J, the junction kept 6 bases outside the gene matches. The CDR3 region is CASSYGGTGPDTQYF. For the CDR3, the DNA is TGTGCCAGCAGTTACGGAGGGACAGGGCCGGATACGCAGTATTTT.

V and J are TRBV12-3 or TRBV12-4 and TRBJ2-5, with D perhaps matching TRBD2 (6 bases). The germline V and J ends were trimmed by 6 bases and 1 base, with 12 bases remaining between them. CDR3 size: 14 residues. The CDR3 sequence: CASRADGGQETQYF. CDR3 DNA: TGTGCCAGCAGGGCGGACGGGGGCCAAGAGACCCAGTACTTC.

The chain joins TRBV12-3 or TRBV12-4 to TRBJ1-2; the D gene is possibly TRBD1 (5 bases). The CDR3 totals 14 residues. The V end was cut by 6 bases, the J end by 5 bases, with 16 bases between. CDR3 loop: CASSPPGGEYGYTF. The CDR3 DNA sequence: TGTGCCAGCAGCCCTCCCGGGGGGGAATATGGCTACACCTTC.

J is TRBJ1-1 and V is TRBV6-5; a possible D gene is TRBD1 (5 bases). CDR3 length: 15 amino acids. V dropped 2 bases and J dropped 4 bases, with 14 bases sitting between them. From germline, CDR1 is MNHEY and CDR2 SVGAGI. Here the CDR3 DNA reads TGTGCCAGCAGTTACAACGGGGACCTTCGCACTGAAGCTTTCTTT. Its protein product is CASSYNGDLRTEAFF.

The chain uses TRBV12-3 or TRBV12-4 and TRBJ1-2; D gene uncertain. The ends were cut back, 0 bases at V and 2 bases at J, with 7 bases in the middle. The CDR3 spans 14 residues. CDR3 residues: CASSLAAGNYGYTF. The CDR3 bases are TGTGCCAGCAGTTTAGCTGCGGGGAACTATGGCTACACCTTC.

The rearrangement links TRBV30 to TRBJ1-2; D is possibly TRBD1 (6 bases). This CDR3 comprises 13 residues. Trimming removed 8 bases from V and 4 bases from J, with 17 bases in between. The germline V gene has CDR1 GTSNPN and CDR2 SVGIG (reference sequence). The chain's CDR3 is CAGQTFPIYGYTF. CDR3 nucleotide sequence: TGTGCCGGACAGACATTCCCGATCTATGGCTACACCTTC.

The chain recombines TRBV4-3 with TRBJ2-2; TRBD1 aligns across 9 bases. J lost 0 bases, V lost 0 bases, and 2 bases had no gene match. Per the germline V gene, CDR1 is LGHNA and CDR2 is YSLEER. The CDR3 contains 17 residues. This chain's CDR3 is CASSQEGQGTNTGELFF. The CDR3 region has the DNA TGCGCCAGCAGCCAAGAGGGACAGGGAACGAACACCGGGGAGCTGTTTTTT.

CDR3 loop: CASSISGARHNEQFF. As DNA, the CDR3 is TGTGCCAGTAGTATATCGGGGGCGCGCCACAATGAGCAGTTCTTC. This chain uses TRBV19 with TRBJ2-1, with D possibly being TRBD1 or TRBD2 (6 bases each). Between the trimmed V and J ends, which lost 2 bases and 5 bases, there was a span of 13 bases. CDR1 and CDR2 (germline): LNHDA, SQIVND (reference sequence). The CDR3 spans 15 residues.

This chain joins TRBV5-4 and TRBJ2-6; TRBD1 matches 9 bases. Germline loops: CDR1 SGHNT, CDR2 YYREEE (reference sequence). Unmatched junction bases numbered 9, after V lost 6 bases and J lost 2 bases. The CDR3 runs 17 residues. CDR3 protein: CASTAGTGPTGANVLTF. In DNA, the CDR3 is TGTGCCAGCACCGCCGGGACAGGGCCTACTGGGGCCAACGTCCTGACTTTC. Drawing the rest from reference TRBV5-4 and TRBJ2-6, the complete variable domain is ETGVTQSPTHLIKTRGQQVTLRCSSQSGHNTVSWYQQALGQGPQFIFQYYREEENGRGNFPPRFSGLQFPNYSSELNVNALELDDSALYLCASTAGTGPTGANVLTFGAGSRLTVL.

This clonotype occurred once. The chain has TRBV25-1 and TRBJ2-3; D is unresolved. Germline loops: CDR1 MGHDK, CDR2 SYGVNS. The CDR3 contains 13 residues. Trimming removed 6 bases from V and 6 bases from J, with 13 bases in between. The CDR3 DNA follows: TGTGCCAGCAGGACATCAGCCTCGGATACGCAGTATTTT. Its protein is CASRTSASDTQYF.

The chain links TRBV29-1 to TRBJ1-1; the match to TRBD1 covers 10 bases. Germline-derived CDR1 and CDR2 are SQVTM and ANQGSEA. The J segment lost 2 bases and the V segment lost 6 bases, leaving 6 bases of the junction unmatched. The CDR3 totals 14 residues. The CDR3 spells CSVPGTGANTEAFF. CDR3 DNA sequence: TGCAGCGTACCCGGGACAGGGGCAAACACTGAAGCTTTCTTT.

V is TRBV9 and J is TRBJ2-1, with D perhaps TRBD2 (5 bases). This CDR3 is 13 amino acids long. Trimming removed 5 bases from V and 8 bases from J, with 14 bases in between. The germline V gene has CDR1 SGDLS and CDR2 YYNGEE. In DNA, the CDR3 is TGTGCCAGCAGAGCCCCCGAGGGTTATGAGCAGTTCTTC. This gives the protein CASRAPEGYEQFF. The full variable domain, rest sourced from reference TRBV9 and TRBJ2-1, is DSGVTQTPKHLITATGQRVTLRCSPRSGDLSVYWYQQSLDQGLQFLIQYYNGEERAKGNILERFSAQQFPDLHSELNLSSLELGDSALYFCASRAPEGYEQFFGPGTRLTVL.

V usage is TRBV7-9 and J usage is TRBJ2-3; D is unresolved. V gave up 3 bases and J gave up 0 bases, with 7 bases separating them. The CDR3 has 14 amino acids. Looked up from germline, CDR1 is SEHNR and CDR2 is FQNEAQ (reference sequence). CDR3 DNA: TGTGCCAGCAGCTTCGCTCACAGCACAGATACGCAGTATTTT. It encodes CASSFAHSTDTQYF.

The V and J genes are TRBV7-8 and TRBJ2-2; TRBD2 is a possible D gene (5 bases). V was cut by 2 bases and J by 7 bases, with 14 bases left in between. The CDR3 runs to 15 residues. CDR1 SGHVS and CDR2 FQNEAQ come from the germline V gene. Here the CDR3 reads CASSLRAGSGGELFF. The CDR3 region has the DNA TGTGCCAGCAGCTTACGCGCGGGCTCCGGCGGGGAGCTGTTTTTT. Looking up the rest from reference TRBV7-8 and TRBJ2-2 gives the full variable domain: GAGVSQSPRYKVAKRGQDVALRCDPISGHVSLFWYQQALGQGPEFLTYFQNEAQLDKSGLPSDRFFAERPEGSVSTLKIQRTQQEDSAVYLCASSLRAGSGGELFFGEGSRLTVL.

V is TRBV30 and J is TRBJ1-1; TRBD1 agrees at 7 bases. The CDR3 runs to 13 residues. Germline V lookup: CDR1 GTSNPN, CDR2 SVGIG (reference sequence). With V trimmed by 2 bases and J by 1 base, 1 base remained unmatched. CDR3 amino acids: CAWSWDRNTEAFF. Written as DNA, the CDR3 is TGTGCCTGGAGTTGGGACAGGAACACTGAAGCTTTCTTT. Combining the CDR3 with reference TRBV30 and TRBJ1-1 gives the whole variable domain SQTIHQWPATLVQPVGSPLSLECTVEGTSNPNLYWYRQAAGRGLQLLFYSVGIGQISSEVPQNLSASRPQDRQFILSSKKLLLSDSGFYLCAWSWDRNTEAFFGQGTRLTVV.

The rearrangement links TRBV30 to TRBJ2-1; 12 bases are shared with TRBD2. The V gene's germline CDR1 is GTSNPN and CDR2 SVGIG (reference sequence). With V trimmed by 2 bases and J by 8 bases, 7 bases remained unmatched. The CDR3 is 15 amino acids. CDR3 bases: TGTGCCTGGAGTTTGGGGACTAGCGGGTATGATGAGCAGTTCTTC. Its translation: CAWSLGTSGYDEQFF.

The table lists this clonotype with a count of one. The chain joins TRBV7-9 to TRBJ2-7, with D unclear. V was pared by 1 base and J by 3 bases, with 7 bases between. The CDR3 has 13 amino acids. In germline, CDR1 is SEHNR, CDR2 FQNEAQ (reference sequence). CDR3 region: CASSLGDHYEQYF. Here the CDR3 DNA reads TGTGCCAGCAGCTTAGGTGACCACTACGAGCAGTACTTC.

CDR3 nucleotide sequence: TGTGCCAGCTGTACACAGGGAGTGACCTACGAGCAGTACTTC. This gives the protein CASCTQGVTYEQYF. The rearrangement joins TRBV11-2 to TRBJ2-7; D is perhaps TRBD1 (6 bases). The CDR3 length is 14 residues. Trimming took off 8 bases at V and 2 bases at J, with 16 bases between the two ends. Germline values: CDR1 SGHAT, CDR2 FQNNGV.

The chain couples TRBV3-1 to TRBJ2-6; D not resolved. Trimming took off 0 bases at V and 12 bases at J, with 18 bases between the two ends. The CDR3 totals 16 residues. Looked up from germline, CDR1 is LGHDT and CDR2 is YNNKEL (reference sequence). The CDR3 sequence is CASSQDWVAGIGVLTF. Here the CDR3 DNA reads TGTGCCAGCAGCCAAGATTGGGTAGCCGGAATTGGCGTCCTGACTTTC.

The chain carries TRBV4-2 and TRBJ2-1, with D possibly matching TRBD2 (7 bases). CDR1 is LGHNA and CDR2 is YNFKEQ in the germline V gene. The CDR3 runs 16 residues. Trimming stripped 0 bases from V and 4 bases from J, with 13 bases between. The CDR3 DNA is TGTGCCAGCAGCCAAGATGAGGGAGGGGGGTACAATGAGCAGTTCTTC. Its translation is CASSQDEGGGYNEQFF.

In this sample, this clonotype turned up once. The CDR3 sequence: CASRGDENTEAFF. CDR3 coding DNA: TGTGCCAGCAGGGGGGACGAGAACACTGAAGCTTTCTTT. V and J are TRBV28 and TRBJ1-1; D is perhaps TRBD1 (5 bases). Germline CDR1 and CDR2: MDHEN and SYDVKM. The length of the CDR3 is 13 residues. Trimming shortened V by 6 bases and J by 1 base, and 9 bases separated the two germline ends. Looking up the rest from reference TRBV28 and TRBJ1-1 gives the full variable domain: DVKVTQSSRYLVKRTGEKVFLECVQDMDHENMFWYRQDPGLGLRLIYFSYDVKMKEKGDIPEGYSVSREKKERFSLILESASTNQTSMYLCASRGDENTEAFFGQGTRLTVV.